The next 2 T cell receptor beta chains were all read from a single sample in a study of shared clonotypes between healthy human individuals. Measured with immunoSEQ multiplex PCR; TCRdb has only the in-frame clones, and not every one. Here the sample spans some 2,000,000 clones, more than 90% being singletons. The sequenced sample was naive CD4+ T cells sorted from blood. Stated subset: CD45RA+ positively selected. Receptors originate from a man aged 18 to 29 in good health.

This chain joins TRBV7-9 and TRBJ2-7; the D is unclear. This CDR3 spans 14 amino acids. Trimming took off 1 base at V and 2 bases at J, with 9 bases between the two ends. From germline, CDR1 is SEHNR and CDR2 FQNEAQ (reference sequence). CDR3 protein: CASSLGWSPYEQYF. In DNA, the CDR3 is TGTGCCAGCAGCTTAGGGTGGTCTCCCTACGAGCAGTACTTC.

Remarks on this clone: The same CDR3 arises from other DNA sequences in this sample as well. V usage is TRBV6-1 and J usage is TRBJ2-2; no clear D. With 2 bases removed from V and 3 bases from J, the gap between germline ends came to 4 bases. The CDR3 sequence is 13 residues long. Germline V gives CDR1 MNHNS, CDR2 SASEGT. CDR3 sequence: CASSEQYTGELFF. The CDR3 nucleotides are TGTGCCAGCAGTGAACAATACACCGGGGAGCTGTTTTTT.